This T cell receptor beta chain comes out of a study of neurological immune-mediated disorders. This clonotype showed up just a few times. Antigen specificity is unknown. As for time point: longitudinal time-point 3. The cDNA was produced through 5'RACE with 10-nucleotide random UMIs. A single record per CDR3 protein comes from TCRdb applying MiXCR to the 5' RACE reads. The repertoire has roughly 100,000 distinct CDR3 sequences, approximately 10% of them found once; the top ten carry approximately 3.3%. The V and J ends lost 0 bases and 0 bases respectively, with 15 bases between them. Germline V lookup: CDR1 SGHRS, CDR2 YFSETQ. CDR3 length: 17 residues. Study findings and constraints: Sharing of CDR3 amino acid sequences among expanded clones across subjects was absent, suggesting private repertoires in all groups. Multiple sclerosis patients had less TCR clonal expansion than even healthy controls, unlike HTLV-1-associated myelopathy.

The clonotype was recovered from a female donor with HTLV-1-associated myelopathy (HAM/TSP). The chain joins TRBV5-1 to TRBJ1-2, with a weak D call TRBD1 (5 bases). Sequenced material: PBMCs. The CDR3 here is CASSLGDRLSANYGYTF. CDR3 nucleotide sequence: TGCGCCAGCAGCTTGGGGGACCGACTATCAGCTAACTATGGCTACACCTTC.